What follows are 3 T cell receptor beta chains derived from one specimen sequenced in a study of T cell responses to AZD1222 COVID-19 vaccine. Clones were sequenced by immunoSEQ multiplex PCR, and TCRdb holds only the in-frame ones, with some missing. The sample has approximately 130,000 clones, nearly 95% seen once. Sequencing was performed on peripheral blood, taken on day 0 of AZD1222 vaccination. The source is an adult in good health.

This clone was seen just once. The chain links TRBV10-1 to TRBJ1-1; weak D call: TRBD1 (5 bases). Germline CDR1 and CDR2: WNHNN and SYGVQD (reference sequence). V lost 4 bases, J lost 11 bases, and 14 bases lay in between. The CDR3 is 12 residues long. The CDR3 DNA follows: TGCGCCAGCAGTGGGGCAGGGACCATGGCTTTCTTT. The encoded protein is CASSGAGTMAFF.

The rearrangement links TRBV5-5 to TRBJ1-5; D gene uncertain. This CDR3 is built from 13 residues. The V gene's germline CDR1 is SGHKS and CDR2 YYEKEE (reference sequence). Trimming stripped 4 bases from V and 5 bases from J, with 10 bases between. DNA for the CDR3: TGTGCCAGCAGCGTGGACGACCATCAGCCCCAGCATTTT. This gives the protein CASSVDDHQPQHF.

The chain recombines TRBV10-2 with TRBJ2-1; 12 bases map to TRBD2. V lost 10 bases to trimming and J lost 8 bases; unmatched junction nucleotides: 3. CDR1 and CDR2 from the germline V gene are WSHSY and SAAADI. The CDR3 extends over 12 amino acids. The CDR3 DNA is TGCGCCATCTGGACTAGCGGGGATGAGCAGTTCTTC. Protein: CAIWTSGDEQFF.